A single sample gave rise to the 15 T cell receptor beta chains below, sequenced in a study of blood T cell repertoires in COVID-19. Method: immunoSEQ multiplex PCR; TCRdb's copy keeps in-frame clones and lacks some. The sample comprises around 72,000 clones, approximately 91% of which are singletons, and around 30% rests with the top ten. Sequenced sample: peripheral blood. Every receptor here comes from a man aged 45 to 65 with acute or convalescent COVID-19.

The chain is built from TRBV29-1 and TRBJ1-2, with D perhaps matching TRBD1 (5 bases). CDR1 SQVTM and CDR2 ANQGSEA come from the germline V gene. The V and J ends lost 4 bases and 3 bases respectively, with 12 bases between them. This CDR3 has 13 residues. The CDR3 reads CSVVGGVDYGYTF. The CDR3, as DNA: TGCAGCGTTGTTGGGGGGGTGGACTATGGCTACACCTTC.

V and J are TRBV7-9 and TRBJ2-3; D perhaps matches TRBD2 (5 bases). In germline, CDR1 is SEHNR, CDR2 FQNEAQ (reference sequence). Trimming took off 1 base at V and 6 bases at J, with 8 bases between the two ends. This CDR3 region has 13 residues. In DNA, the CDR3 is TGTGCCAGCAGCTTAGTACCGGGGGATACGCAGTATTTT. It codes for CASSLVPGDTQYF.

The V and J genes are TRBV6-4 and TRBJ2-7, with D possibly being TRBD2 (6 bases). The CDR3 covers 11 residues. Germline assignment: CDR1 MRHNA and CDR2 SNTAGT. Trimming pared 0 bases from V and 9 bases from J, leaving 6 bases between. The CDR3 loop is CASSDSGRQYF. The DNA for the CDR3 is TGTGCCAGCAGTGACTCCGGGAGGCAGTACTTC.

The V call is TRBV15, the J call TRBJ2-5; 8 nucleotides agree with TRBD1. The length of the CDR3 is 15 residues. Trimming at V came to 3 bases and at J to 9 bases, leaving 12 bases not matched to a gene. Germline CDR1 reads LNHNV; CDR2 reads YYDKDF (reference sequence). The CDR3 DNA is TGTGCCACCAGCAGGACGGACAGGGAGTTTTTGGCCCAGTACTTC. It is translated as CATSRTDREFLAQYF.

The chain carries TRBV12-3 or TRBV12-4 and TRBJ1-2; possible D gene TRBD1, 6 bases. The CDR3 is made up of 12 amino acids. Trimming took 6 bases from V and 9 from J, leaving 14 bases between them. The CDR3 sequence: CASSVTQGRYTF. The DNA of the CDR3 is TGTGCCAGCAGCGTCACACAGGGCCGCTACACCTTC.

The rearrangement uses TRBV7-2 and TRBJ2-7; 16 bases fit TRBD2. V lost 4 bases to trimming and J lost 5 bases; unmatched junction nucleotides: 8. The CDR3 covers 17 residues. CDR1 SGHTA and CDR2 FQGNSA come from the germline V gene. Here the CDR3 DNA reads TGTGCCAGCAGCTATACCGGGACTAGCGGGGGGGATGACGAGCAGTACTTC. Its protein product is CASSYTGTSGGDDEQYF.

The gene calls are TRBV5-4 and TRBJ1-1, with a weak D call TRBD1 (6 bases). Germline values: CDR1 SGHNT, CDR2 YYREEE (reference sequence). There are 17 residues in the CDR3. Trimming took off 0 bases at V and 1 base at J, with 16 bases between the two ends. As DNA, the CDR3 is TGTGCCAGCAGCTTGGACAGGGTAACGCTGAGGAACACTGAAGCTTTCTTT. This gives the protein CASSLDRVTLRNTEAFF.

The V gene is TRBV6-1, the J gene TRBJ1-2; D may be TRBD1 (5 bases). The germline V gene encodes CDR1 MNHNS and CDR2 SASEGT. The CDR3 totals 13 residues. V lost 1 base and J lost 3, with 6 bases in between. CDR3 protein: CASSEGGDYGYTF. The DNA of the CDR3 is TGTGCCAGCAGTGAAGGGGGGGACTATGGCTACACCTTC.

The chain links TRBV9 to TRBJ1-1; TRBD1 agrees at 8 bases. CDR1 SGDLS and CDR2 YYNGEE come from the germline V gene. J lost 5 bases, V lost 3 bases, and 0 bases had no gene match. The CDR3 runs to 12 residues. CDR3 residues: CASSGTGTEAFF. The CDR3 region has the DNA TGTGCCAGCAGCGGGACAGGGACTGAAGCTTTCTTT.

This clone was counted only a few times. The V and J genes are TRBV11-2 and TRBJ2-7; unclear D gene. CDR3 length: 15 residues. Trimming left V 5 bases short and J 0 bases short, with 14 bases between. The V gene's germline CDR1 is SGHAT and CDR2 FQNNGV. The CDR3 DNA is TGTGCCAGCAGCGTCACAGCCTCAAGCTCCTACGAGCAGTACTTC. Its protein is CASSVTASSSYEQYF.

V usage is TRBV5-1 and J usage is TRBJ2-7; 9 bases agree with TRBD2. The trim removed 0 bases at V and 3 bases at J, leaving 7 bases unmatched. This CDR3 spans 16 amino acids. Germline V gene lookup returns CDR1 SGHRS and CDR2 YFSETQ. The CDR3 reads CASSLGNSGGSYEQYF. The CDR3 region has the DNA TGCGCCAGCAGCTTGGGCAATAGCGGGGGAAGCTACGAGCAGTACTTC.

This clone was observed once. The chain employs TRBV25-1 and TRBJ1-1, with D maybe TRBD1 (6 bases). Trimming removed 0 bases from V and 2 bases from J, with 16 bases in between. Germline assignment: CDR1 MGHDK and CDR2 SYGVNS. This CDR3 contains 17 residues. The CDR3 sequence: CASSEYQGRGKNTEAFF. DNA of the CDR3: TGTGCCAGCAGTGAATATCAGGGGCGGGGGAAAAACACTGAAGCTTTCTTT.

This clone was picked up one time. The chain has TRBV5-6 and TRBJ1-3; no clear D gene. The CDR3 is 14 residues long. Trimming cost V 0 bases and J 4 bases, with 8 bases left between them. Germline V gene sequence: CDR1 SGHDT, CDR2 YYEEEE. The CDR3: CASSLVARGNTIYF. The CDR3 DNA reads TGTGCCAGCAGCTTGGTAGCGCGGGGAAACACCATATATTTT. The full variable domain, completed using reference TRBV5-6 and TRBJ1-3, is DAGVTQSPTHLIKTRGQQVTLRCSPKSGHDTVSWYQQALGQGPQFIFQYYEEEERQRGNFPDRFSGHQFPNYSSELNVNALLLGDSALYLCASSLVARGNTIYFGEGSWLTVV.

The V and J genes are TRBV7-8 and TRBJ1-4, with TRBD1 as a possible D gene (6 bases). Germline CDR1 SGHVS, CDR2 FQNEAQ. Trimming left V 4 bases short and J 4 bases short, with 16 bases between. The CDR3 sequence is 16 residues long. Here the CDR3 DNA reads TGTGCCAGCAGCTCACGCGGACAGCTGCTTAATGAAAAACTGTTTTTT. This sequence encodes CASSSRGQLLNEKLFF.

The chain carries TRBV30 and TRBJ1-3, with D hard to call. Per germline, CDR1 GTSNPN and CDR2 SVGIG (reference sequence). V lost 3 bases and J lost 0, with 9 bases in between. The CDR3 loop spans 14 amino acids. The CDR3 here is CAWSRRSSGNTIYF. CDR3 DNA sequence: TGTGCCTGGAGCCGTCGGAGCTCTGGAAACACCATATATTTT. Complete variable domain (other parts from reference TRBV30 and TRBJ1-3): SQTIHQWPATLVQPVGSPLSLECTVEGTSNPNLYWYRQAAGRGLQLLFYSVGIGQISSEVPQNLSASRPQDRQFILSSKKLLLSDSGFYLCAWSRRSSGNTIYFGEGSWLTVV.